These T cell receptor beta chains were read from a single sample in a study of CD8 T cells in ankylosing spondylitis. In TCRdb, the 5' RACE reads were re-called with MiXCR into one record per CDR3 protein. The repertoire includes around 490,000 distinct CDR3 sequences, about 5.4% of them detected once, and under 4.5% sits in the top ten. Sequenced: blood, either unsorted or a sorted T cell fraction (not recorded which). The source of these receptors is a male donor with ankylosing spondylitis. CDR3s include the opening cysteine and the closing phenylalanine or tryptophan. The D gene is left open where the match is weak. Some rows have no size entry. The others give once, few or many, or a class for an expanded clone.

d_call: -; v_call: TRBV10-3; j_call: TRBJ2-7; clone_size: -; cdr3_aa: CTFCFVDRVSGGNSYEQYF; cdr3_nt: TGTACCTTCTGTTTTGTAGACAGGGTGTCGGGAGGGAACTCCTACGAGCAGTACTTC
d_call: -; v_call: TRBV6-2/TRBV6-3; j_call: TRBJ1-1; clone_size: many; cdr3_aa: CASSYTEGPRTEAFF; cdr3_nt: TGTGCCAGCAGTTACACCGAGGGACCGAGGACTGAAGCTTTCTTT
d_call: -; v_call: TRBV27; j_call: TRBJ1-1; clone_size: -; cdr3_aa: CASSLSQGTEAFF; cdr3_nt: TGTGCCAGCAGTTTATCTCAGGGCACTGAAGCTTTCTTT
d_call: -; v_call: TRBV6-2/TRBV6-3; j_call: TRBJ1-5; clone_size: many; cdr3_aa: CASSFRDKHQPQHF; cdr3_nt: TGTGCCAGCAGTTTCCGGGATAAACATCAGCCCCAGCATTTT
d_call: TRBD1; v_call: TRBV20-1; j_call: TRBJ2-3; clone_size: many; cdr3_aa: CSAHDRGPDTQYF; cdr3_nt: TGCAGTGCCCATGACAGGGGGCCAGATACGCAGTATTTT
d_call: -; v_call: TRBV29-1; j_call: TRBJ1-1; clone_size: many; cdr3_aa: CSVGRGDTEAFF; cdr3_nt: TGCAGCGTTGGTCGGGGGGACACTGAAGCTTTCTTT
d_call: TRBD2; v_call: TRBV5-5; j_call: TRBJ2-3; clone_size: -; cdr3_aa: CASSQRLADTTDTQYF; cdr3_nt: TGTGCCAGCAGCCAAAGACTAGCGGATACCACAGATACGCAGTATTTT
d_call: -; v_call: TRBV20-1; j_call: TRBJ1-1; clone_size: few; cdr3_aa: CSARDYWTYTEAFF; cdr3_nt: TGCAGTGCTAGGGACTACTGGACGTACACTGAAGCTTTCTTT
d_call: TRBD1; v_call: TRBV6-1; j_call: TRBJ1-2; clone_size: many; cdr3_aa: CASQESTGSNGYTF; cdr3_nt: TGTGCCAGCCAGGAATCGACAGGGTCTAATGGCTACACCTTC
d_call: TRBD2; v_call: TRBV11-2; j_call: TRBJ2-4; clone_size: many; cdr3_aa: CASSLEGLADNKNIQYF; cdr3_nt: TGTGCCAGCAGCTTAGAGGGACTAGCAGACAACAAAAACATTCAGTACTTC
d_call: -; v_call: TRBV29-1; j_call: TRBJ1-2; clone_size: many; cdr3_aa: CSAESPGGYTF; cdr3_nt: TGCAGCGCAGAGAGCCCCGGCGGCTACACCTTC
d_call: -; v_call: TRBV7-8; j_call: TRBJ2-7; clone_size: many; cdr3_aa: CASRGSENYEQYF; cdr3_nt: TGTGCCAGCAGGGGCAGCGAGAACTACGAGCAGTACTTC
d_call: -; v_call: TRBV6-2/TRBV6-3; j_call: TRBJ1-1; clone_size: many; cdr3_aa: CASSSPGEGRSTEAFF; cdr3_nt: TGTGCCAGCAGTTCCCCGGGGGAGGGAAGGAGCACTGAAGCTTTCTTT
d_call: -; v_call: TRBV20-1; j_call: TRBJ2-1; clone_size: many; cdr3_aa: CSARGGSEQFF; cdr3_nt: TGCAGTGCTAGAGGGGGTAGTGAGCAGTTCTTC
d_call: TRBD1; v_call: TRBV27; j_call: TRBJ1-1; clone_size: many; cdr3_aa: CASSLGQGAEAFF; cdr3_nt: TGTGCCAGCAGTTTAGGACAGGGGGCTGAAGCTTTCTTT
d_call: -; v_call: TRBV27; j_call: TRBJ2-7; clone_size: few; cdr3_aa: CASSLNSRLHYEQYF; cdr3_nt: TGTGCCAGCAGTTTAAATTCCAGGCTCCACTACGAGCAGTACTTC
d_call: -; v_call: TRBV3-1; j_call: TRBJ2-3; clone_size: many; cdr3_aa: CASSRMGSTDTQYF; cdr3_nt: TGTGCCAGCAGCCGGATGGGGAGCACAGATACGCAGTATTTT
d_call: -; v_call: TRBV4-2; j_call: TRBJ2-1; clone_size: many; cdr3_aa: CASSQEAGRNNEQFF; cdr3_nt: TGTGCCAGCAGCCAAGAGGCTGGCCGGAATAATGAGCAGTTCTTC
d_call: -; v_call: TRBV4-1; j_call: TRBJ2-7; clone_size: -; cdr3_aa: CASSQGAQAESYEQYF; cdr3_nt: TGCGCCAGCAGCCAAGGGGCCCAGGCCGAATCCTACGAGCAGTACTTC
d_call: TRBD1; v_call: TRBV6-1; j_call: TRBJ1-5; clone_size: -; cdr3_aa: CASGSRGGQSAPAQHF; cdr3_nt: TGTGCCAGCGGGTCCAGGGGGGGGCAATCAGCCCCAGCCCAGCATTTT
d_call: -; v_call: TRBV28; j_call: TRBJ2-5; clone_size: -; cdr3_aa: CASNLGRYQETQYF; cdr3_nt: TGTGCCAGCAATCTGGGGAGGTACCAAGAGACCCAGTACTTC
d_call: -; v_call: TRBV4-2; j_call: TRBJ2-5; clone_size: many; cdr3_aa: CASSQQPLPSGTQYF; cdr3_nt: TGTGCCAGCAGCCAACAGCCGCTCCCGAGTGGGACCCAGTACTTC
d_call: -; v_call: TRBV7-2; j_call: TRBJ2-7; clone_size: few; cdr3_aa: CASSFSTAYEQYF; cdr3_nt: TGTGCCAGCAGCTTTTCGACAGCCTACGAGCAGTACTTC
d_call: TRBD2; v_call: TRBV4-2; j_call: TRBJ2-3; clone_size: many; cdr3_aa: CASSQGTRVTDTQYF; cdr3_nt: TGTGCCAGCAGCCAGGGGACTAGAGTAACAGATACGCAGTATTTT
d_call: -; v_call: TRBV5-1; j_call: TRBJ1-6; clone_size: many; cdr3_aa: CASSWGVGDSPLHF; cdr3_nt: TGCGCCAGCAGCTGGGGGGTCGGGGATTCACCCCTCCACTTT
d_call: -; v_call: TRBV28; j_call: TRBJ2-5; clone_size: -; cdr3_aa: CASSHPTGQTQYF; cdr3_nt: TGTGCCAGCAGTCACCCGACAGGACAGACCCAGTACTTC